Following are 30 T cell receptor beta chains from one sample sequenced in a study of shared clonotypes between healthy human individuals (dated by TCRdb to 2019 to 2021). Receptor amplification or capture employed the immunoSEQ multiplex PCR assay. This is the immuneACCESS table as TCRdb keeps it, with only in-frame sequences that have V and J called. A part of the clones is gone; compared with another copy, unresolved V genes explain less than half, and the rest is unexplained. The sample table shows 190,000 or so clones, and about 66% are seen once. Clones ranked in the top ten supply less than 11% of the sample. The sequencing sample was made of memory CD4+ T cells sorted from blood. The intended sense of this specimen's cell subset or site label: CD45RA-negative fraction. The receptors here all came from a young man in good health.

The chain has TRBV19 and TRBJ2-6, with D possibly being TRBD2 (5 bases). The germline V and J ends were trimmed by 3 bases and 2 bases, with 5 bases remaining between them. CDR1 and CDR2 from the germline V gene are LNHDA and SQIVND (reference sequence). This CDR3 comprises 14 residues. The chain's CDR3 is CASSMEAGANVLTF. The CDR3 bases are TGTGCCAGTAGTATGGAGGCTGGGGCCAACGTCCTGACTTTC.

This clone was detected a few times. The chain combines TRBV27 with TRBJ1-2; 11 nucleotides agree with TRBD1. V dropped 3 bases and J dropped 8; count of bases not matched to a gene: 2. Germline CDR1 reads MNHEY; CDR2 reads SMNVEV (reference sequence). This CDR3 is built from 13 residues. The CDR3 DNA sequence: TGTGCCAGCAGTTTCGGGACAGGGGGGGGCTACACCTTC. This translates into CASSFGTGGGYTF.

The CDR3 DNA sequence: TGTGCCAGCAGGAAGGGGTCTGGGACTAGCGGGGGGATGGATACGCAGTATTTT. Its translation is CASRKGSGTSGGMDTQYF. This chain connects TRBV25-1 to TRBJ2-3; 15 nucleotides agree with TRBD2. Germline lookup yields CDR1 MGHDK and CDR2 SYGVNS. The CDR3 consists of 18 residues. J lost 6 bases, V lost 6 bases, and 13 bases had no gene match.

J is TRBJ1-1 and V is TRBV6-5; TRBD1 is a possible D gene (5 bases). Germline V gene lookup returns CDR1 MNHEY and CDR2 SVGAGI. This CDR3 contains 13 residues. Trimming stripped 8 bases from V and 4 bases from J, with 14 bases between. CDR3 residues: CASHWGSATEAFF. The DNA of the CDR3 is TGTGCCAGCCATTGGGGGTCGGCCACTGAAGCTTTCTTT.

The chain links TRBV18 to TRBJ1-2, with 8 bases fitting TRBD1. CDR3 length: 17 residues. The V gene's germline CDR1 is KGHSH and CDR2 LQKENI. V gave up 0 bases and J gave up 0 bases; unmatched junction bases: 6. CDR3 region: CASSPPAQGAANYGYTF. CDR3 nucleotides: TGTGCCAGCTCACCACCGGCCCAGGGGGCGGCTAACTATGGCTACACCTTC.

Only a few counts were recorded for this clone. The V and J genes are TRBV9 and TRBJ2-1; possibly TRBD2 for D (6 bases). Trimming shortened V by 1 base and J by 5 bases, and 22 bases separated the two germline ends. Looked up from germline, CDR1 is SGDLS and CDR2 is YYNGEE. This CDR3 has 18 amino acids. CDR3 loop: CASSVIPVGRLVHNEQFF. The CDR3 DNA reads TGTGCCAGCAGCGTAATCCCTGTTGGGAGGTTGGTCCACAATGAGCAGTTCTTC. The full variable domain, its missing parts supplied by reference TRBV9 and TRBJ2-1, is DSGVTQTPKHLITATGQRVTLRCSPRSGDLSVYWYQQSLDQGLQFLIQYYNGEERAKGNILERFSAQQFPDLHSELNLSSLELGDSALYFCASSVIPVGRLVHNEQFFGPGTRLTVL.

This clone is a singleton in its sample. This chain joins TRBV19 and TRBJ2-7; D is undetermined. V was cut by 8 bases and J by 0 bases, with 20 bases left in between. The CDR3 runs 16 residues. The germline V gene has CDR1 LNHDA and CDR2 SQIVND (reference sequence). In DNA, the CDR3 is TGTGCCAGTCGAAGGCGGCAAATACAGAGCTCCTACGAGCAGTACTTC. Translated, it gives CASRRRQIQSSYEQYF.

There are a few counts of this clone. The chain links TRBV10-3 to TRBJ2-7; D tentatively fits TRBD1 or TRBD2 (5 bases each). Germline loops: CDR1 ENHRY, CDR2 SYGVKD. The CDR3 is 14 residues long. V was pared by 4 bases and J by 5 bases, with 15 bases between. The CDR3 sequence is CAISGGRSGHEQYF. DNA of the CDR3: TGTGCCATCAGTGGGGGACGGAGTGGGCACGAGCAGTACTTC.

This rearrangement joins TRBV7-3 to TRBJ2-3; D may be TRBD2 (6 bases). With 1 base removed from V and 6 bases from J, the gap between germline ends came to 8 bases. CDR3 size: 13 residues. From germline, CDR1 is SGHTA and CDR2 FQGTGA. CDR3: CASSLSRGDTQYF. The CDR3 DNA is TGTGCCAGCAGCTTAAGTCGGGGGGATACGCAGTATTTT.

The rearrangement uses TRBV19 and TRBJ2-5, with 7 bases matching TRBD1. Germline V gene lookup returns CDR1 LNHDA and CDR2 SQIVND (reference sequence). The V and J ends lost 5 bases and 5 bases, in that order; junction bases with no gene match: 11. The CDR3 sequence is 15 residues long. CDR3 bases: TGTGCCAGTAGTCGAGGGGGCAGGGCGTTGGAGACCCAGTACTTC. This gives the protein CASSRGGRALETQYF.

This chain joins TRBV7-2 and TRBJ2-7; weak D call: TRBD1 (5 bases). The CDR3 sequence is 13 residues long. Trimming left V 3 bases short and J 6 bases short, with 12 bases between. Germline V gives CDR1 SGHTA, CDR2 FQGNSA. In DNA, the CDR3 is TGTGCCAGCAGCTTTCAGGGAATGGGCGAGCAGTACTTC. This codes for CASSFQGMGEQYF.

The CDR3 spells CAWKDSYNEQFF. In DNA form, the CDR3 reads TGTGCCTGGAAGGACTCATACAATGAGCAGTTCTTC. The chain links TRBV30 to TRBJ2-1; D might be TRBD2 (5 bases). The CDR3 spans 12 residues. Germline CDR1 and CDR2: GTSNPN and SVGIG (reference sequence). V dropped 4 bases and J dropped 4 bases, with 8 bases sitting between them.

The CDR3 DNA follows: TGTGCCAGCCTAAGAACAGGGCGCTACGAGCAGTACTTC. It yields the protein CASLRTGRYEQYF. The V call is TRBV28, the J call TRBJ2-7; D is possibly TRBD1 (6 bases). Germline-derived CDR1 and CDR2 are MDHEN and SYDVKM. The ends were cut back, 8 bases at V and 3 bases at J, with 14 bases in the middle. The CDR3 has 13 amino acids.

CDR3 sequence reads: CASSEALGYEQYF. CDR3 coding DNA: TGTGCCAGCAGTGAAGCTCTTGGATACGAGCAGTACTTC. The rearrangement joins TRBV2 to TRBJ2-7, with D unresolved. Germline lookup yields CDR1 SNHLY and CDR2 FYNNEI. The CDR3 consists of 13 residues. V dropped 0 bases and J dropped 4 bases, with 7 bases sitting between them.

This clone was detected once. The chain links TRBV7-8 to TRBJ1-1, with D hard to call. This CDR3 is 13 amino acids long. Trimming pared 5 bases from V and 7 bases from J, leaving 14 bases between. In germline, CDR1 is SGHVS, CDR2 FQNEAQ. This chain's CDR3 is CASSPPPSLEAFF. For the CDR3, the DNA is TGTGCCAGCAGCCCACCCCCCTCACTTGAAGCTTTCTTT.

The table lists this clone with a few counts. The rearrangement uses TRBV27 and TRBJ2-1, with a weak D call TRBD2 (5 bases). The germline CDR1 and CDR2 sequences are MNHEY and SMNVEV (reference sequence). Between the trimmed V and J ends, which lost 5 bases and 8 bases, there was a span of 10 bases. The CDR3 is 12 residues long. The DNA for the CDR3 is TGTGCCAGCAGTAAACTAGGTCATGAGCAGTTCTTC. It encodes CASSKLGHEQFF.

This clone was picked up a small number of times. The sample contains more than one DNA sequence encoding this CDR3. The chain carries TRBV9 and TRBJ2-1; 8 bases fit TRBD1. CDR1 SGDLS and CDR2 YYNGEE come from the germline V gene. CDR3 length: 14 amino acids. V lost 0 bases and J lost 5; bases outside the gene matches: 1. CDR3 loop: CASSVGQGNNEQFF. For the CDR3, the DNA is TGTGCCAGCAGCGTAGGACAGGGGAACAATGAGCAGTTCTTC.

The rearrangement uses TRBV7-4 and TRBJ2-7; D possibly corresponds to TRBD1 (6 bases). The CDR3 is 15 amino acids. Trimming took 2 bases from V and 1 from J, leaving 12 bases between them. CDR1 and CDR2 (germline): SGHVT, SQSDAQ. CDR3 sequence: CASSLLGDKSYEQYF. In nucleotides, the CDR3 is TGTGCCAGCAGCTTACTCGGGGACAAATCCTACGAGCAGTACTTC.

The CDR3 DNA reads TGTGCCAGTAGTATCCAACTAGCGGGAGTAGGAAATGAGCAGTTCTTC. As protein: CASSIQLAGVGNEQFF. V usage is TRBV19 and J usage is TRBJ2-1; 11 bases map to TRBD2. Looked up from germline, CDR1 is LNHDA and CDR2 is SQIVND (reference sequence). The CDR3 sequence is 16 residues long. V shed 3 bases and J 7 bases; nucleotides not matched to a gene: 8.

J is TRBJ2-1 and V is TRBV29-1, with 7 bases aligning to TRBD2. The CDR3 spans 15 residues. V gave up 3 bases and J gave up 7 bases; unmatched junction bases: 12. CDR1 and CDR2 from the germline V gene are SQVTM and ANQGSEA. This chain's CDR3 is CSVEGGLASYNEQFF. CDR3 bases: TGCAGCGTTGAGGGAGGGCTAGCAAGTTATAATGAGCAGTTCTTC.

This clone was seen more than once but under ten times. V gene TRBV11-2 combines with J gene TRBJ1-3, with D maybe TRBD1 (5 bases). CDR3 size: 14 residues. Germline V gene lookup returns CDR1 SGHAT and CDR2 FQNNGV. Trimming removed 6 bases at V and 0 bases at J, with 9 bases between. CDR3 bases: TGTGCCAGCAGAAGGGGAAGCTCTGGAAACACCATATATTTT. Its translation is CASRRGSSGNTIYF.

This sequence joins TRBV11-2 and TRBJ1-2; TRBD1 might be the D (5 bases). Germline V gene data show CDR1 as SGHAT and CDR2 as FQNNGV. Trimming left V 1 base short and J 5 bases short, with 14 bases between. CDR3 length: 15 residues. The CDR3 DNA is TGTGCCAGCAGCTTAGCCAGCAGGGTTGGATATGGCTACACCTTC. Translation gives CASSLASRVGYGYTF.

V gene TRBV5-4 combines with J gene TRBJ2-2; D possibly matches TRBD1 or TRBD2 (5 bases each). V was cut by 3 bases and J by 3 bases, with 12 bases left in between. CDR3 size: 15 residues. Germline CDR1 is SGHNT and CDR2 is YYREEE (reference sequence). The CDR3 coding sequence is TGTGCCAGCAGCTGGGGGTTTCTGGACACCGGGGAGCTGTTTTTT. It codes for CASSWGFLDTGELFF.

This clone was counted between two and nine times. J is TRBJ2-7 and V is TRBV29-1; the match to TRBD1 covers 9 bases. This CDR3 is built from 14 residues. The V segment lost 3 bases and the J segment 2 bases; nucleotides outside the gene matches: 5. Germline V gives CDR1 SQVTM, CDR2 ANQGSEA. The CDR3 DNA follows: TGCAGCGTTGACCCTGGACAGGGGACCTACGAGCAGTACTTC. It translates to CSVDPGQGTYEQYF.

V and J are TRBV2 and TRBJ2-2, with D possibly being TRBD1 (6 bases). Germline V gives CDR1 SNHLY, CDR2 FYNNEI. Trimming removed 5 bases from V and 4 bases from J, with 8 bases in between. CDR3 length equals 13 residues. CDR3 residues: CASSRDTTGELFF. In DNA, the CDR3 is TGTGCCAGCAGTCGGGACACCACCGGGGAGCTGTTTTTT.

For the CDR3, the DNA is TGTGCCAGCAGTGAAGCCCCTGAGGGGGCTGGAAACACCATATATTTT. This codes for CASSEAPEGAGNTIYF. The chain couples TRBV2 to TRBJ1-3, with D possibly TRBD1 on 6 matching bases. The CDR3 has 16 residues. Trimming took off 0 bases at V and 2 bases at J, with 11 bases between the two ends. Germline V CDR1 and CDR2: SNHLY, FYNNEI.

The rearrangement joins TRBV29-1 to TRBJ1-4; TRBD1 matches at 7 bases. Germline loops: CDR1 SQVTM, CDR2 ANQGSEA. The CDR3 runs to 13 residues. V trimming: 6 bases; J trimming: 5 bases; junction bases outside the gene matches: 6. CDR3 coding DNA: TGCAGCGTCGAGGACAGGAGGAATGAAAAACTGTTTTTT. This codes for CSVEDRRNEKLFF.

This chain uses TRBV5-4 with TRBJ2-1, with 7 bases lining up with TRBD2. CDR3 length equals 15 residues. Germline CDR1 reads SGHNT; CDR2 reads YYREEE (reference sequence). Trimming cost V 4 bases and J 5 bases; bases outside gene matches: 9. DNA of the CDR3: TGTGCCAGCAGCCCACGGGAGGCAGGGAACAATGAGCAGTTCTTC. This codes for CASSPREAGNNEQFF.

This clone has only one observation. V gene TRBV29-1 combines with J gene TRBJ2-1, with D hard to call. The CDR3 length is 11 residues. The V gene's germline CDR1 is SQVTM and CDR2 ANQGSEA. V lost 1 base, J lost 8 bases, and 6 bases lay in between. CDR3 sequence reads: CSVEGGDEQFF. In nucleotides, the CDR3 is TGCAGCGTTGAAGGTGGCGATGAGCAGTTCTTC.

This clone occurred once. The V and J genes are TRBV2 and TRBJ1-5, with D uncertain. Germline CDR1 reads SNHLY; CDR2 reads FYNNEI. This CDR3 is built from 13 residues. Deletions cut 2 bases from V and 3 bases from J, with 5 bases between. DNA for the CDR3: TGTGCCAGCAGTGAACAGGCCAATCAGCCCCAGCATTTT. Amino acids: CASSEQANQPQHF.